This TCR beta chain was identified in a study of a mutant IDH1 vaccine in newly diagnosed glioma. Time point of the sample: week 23, last vaccination. Topical imiquimod was applied with each vaccine dose, which held 300 ug of mutant IDH1 20-mer peptide. In regard to this clone: Antigen specificity is unknown.

Assay: immunoSEQ multiplex PCR; the TCRdb copy retains only in-frame clones and omits some. The sample lists tens of thousands of clones, over 70% occurring once. The CDR3 is 13 residues long. The V gene lost 0 bases and the J gene lost 8 bases, with 7 bases spanning the gap. Germline CDR1 and CDR2: MGHRA and YSYEKL. Specimen: PBMCs, collected from a glioma patient whose treatment included an IDH1 peptide vaccine. V gene TRBV4-1 combines with J gene TRBJ2-2; D may correspond to TRBD1 or TRBD2 (5 bases each). This receptor was obtained from a man aged 40-49 years with glioma. CDR3 amino acids: CASSQEWGGELFF. The CDR3 coding sequence is TGCGCCAGCAGCCAAGAATGGGGGGGGGAGCTGTTTTTT.